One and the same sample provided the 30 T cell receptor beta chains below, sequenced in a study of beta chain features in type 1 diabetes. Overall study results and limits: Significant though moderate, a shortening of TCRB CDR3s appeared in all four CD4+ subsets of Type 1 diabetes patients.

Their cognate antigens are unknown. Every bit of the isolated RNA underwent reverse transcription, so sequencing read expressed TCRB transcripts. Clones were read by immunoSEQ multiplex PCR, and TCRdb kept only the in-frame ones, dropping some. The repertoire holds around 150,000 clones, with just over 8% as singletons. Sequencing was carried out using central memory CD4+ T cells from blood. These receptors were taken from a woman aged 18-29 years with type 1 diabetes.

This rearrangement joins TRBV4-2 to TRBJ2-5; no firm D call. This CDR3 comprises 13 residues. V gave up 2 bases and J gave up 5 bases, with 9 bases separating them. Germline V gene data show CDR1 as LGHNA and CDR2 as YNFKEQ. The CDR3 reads CASSQHSEETQYF. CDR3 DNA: TGTGCCAGCAGCCAACACTCTGAGGAGACCCAGTACTTC.

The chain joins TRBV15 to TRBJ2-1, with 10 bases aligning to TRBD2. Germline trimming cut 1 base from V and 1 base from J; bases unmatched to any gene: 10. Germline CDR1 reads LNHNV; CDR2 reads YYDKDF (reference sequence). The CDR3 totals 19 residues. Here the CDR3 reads CATSRGASGRGGSYNEQFF. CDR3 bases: TGTGCCACCAGCAGAGGAGCTAGCGGGAGAGGGGGTTCCTACAATGAGCAGTTCTTC. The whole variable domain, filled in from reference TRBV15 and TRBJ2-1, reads DAMVIQNPRYQVTQFGKPVTLSCSQTLNHNVMYWYQQKSSQAPKLLFHYYDKDFNNEADTPDNFQSRRPNTSFCFLDIRSPGLGDTAMYLCATSRGASGRGGSYNEQFFGPGTRLTVL.

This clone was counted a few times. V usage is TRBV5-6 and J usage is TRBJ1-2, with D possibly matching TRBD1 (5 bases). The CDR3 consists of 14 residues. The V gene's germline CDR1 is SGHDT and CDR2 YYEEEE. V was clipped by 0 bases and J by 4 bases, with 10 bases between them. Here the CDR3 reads CASSLEVRVYGYTF. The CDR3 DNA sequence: TGTGCCAGCAGCTTGGAGGTCAGGGTCTATGGCTACACCTTC.

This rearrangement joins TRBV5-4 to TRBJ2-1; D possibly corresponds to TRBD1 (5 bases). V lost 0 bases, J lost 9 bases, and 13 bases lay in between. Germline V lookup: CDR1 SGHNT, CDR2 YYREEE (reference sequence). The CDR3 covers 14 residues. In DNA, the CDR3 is TGTGCCAGCAGCTTGGGGGGCCCGCCCACTGAGCAGTTCTTC. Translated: CASSLGGPPTEQFF.

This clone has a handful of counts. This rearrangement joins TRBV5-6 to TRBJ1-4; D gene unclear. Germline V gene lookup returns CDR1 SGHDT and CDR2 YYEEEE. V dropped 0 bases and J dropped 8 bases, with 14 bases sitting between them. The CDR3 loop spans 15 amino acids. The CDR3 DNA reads TGTGCCAGCAGCTTGGAAAGCGGAGATGGGGAAAAACTGTTTTTT. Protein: CASSLESGDGEKLFF.

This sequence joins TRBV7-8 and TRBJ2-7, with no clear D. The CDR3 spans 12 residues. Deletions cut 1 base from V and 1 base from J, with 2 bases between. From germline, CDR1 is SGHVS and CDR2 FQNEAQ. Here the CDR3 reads CASSLVSYEQYF. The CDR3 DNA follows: TGTGCCAGCAGCTTAGTATCCTACGAGCAGTACTTC.

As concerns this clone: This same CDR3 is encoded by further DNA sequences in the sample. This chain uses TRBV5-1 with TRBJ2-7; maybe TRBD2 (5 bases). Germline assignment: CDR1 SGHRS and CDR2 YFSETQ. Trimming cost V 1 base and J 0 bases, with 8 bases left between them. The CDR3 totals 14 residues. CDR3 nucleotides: TGCGCCAGCAGCTTGTCGGGAAGCTCCTACGAGCAGTACTTC. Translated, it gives CASSLSGSSYEQYF.

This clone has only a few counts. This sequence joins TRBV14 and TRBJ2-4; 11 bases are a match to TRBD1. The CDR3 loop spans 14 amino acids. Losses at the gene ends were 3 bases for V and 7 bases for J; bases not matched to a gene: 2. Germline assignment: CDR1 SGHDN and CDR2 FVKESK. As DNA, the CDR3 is TGTGCCAGCAGCCAGGGGACAGGGGGGAACATTCAGTACTTC. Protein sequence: CASSQGTGGNIQYF. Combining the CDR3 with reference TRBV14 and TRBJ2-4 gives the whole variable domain EAGVTQFPSHSVIEKGQTVTLRCDPISGHDNLYWYRRVMGKEIKFLLHFVKESKQDESGMPNNRFLAERTGGTYSTLKVQPAELEDSGVYFCASSQGTGGNIQYFGAGTRLSVL.

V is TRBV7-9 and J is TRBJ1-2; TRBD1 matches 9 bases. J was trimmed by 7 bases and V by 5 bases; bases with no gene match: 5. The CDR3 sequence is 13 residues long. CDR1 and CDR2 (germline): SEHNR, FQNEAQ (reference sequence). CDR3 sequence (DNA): TGTGCCAGCAGCGTAGGGACAGGGTTTGGCTACACCTTC. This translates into CASSVGTGFGYTF.

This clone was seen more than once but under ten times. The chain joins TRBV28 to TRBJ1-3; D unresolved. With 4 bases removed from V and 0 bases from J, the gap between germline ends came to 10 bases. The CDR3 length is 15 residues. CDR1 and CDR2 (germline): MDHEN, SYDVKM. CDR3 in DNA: TGTGCCAGCAGTTACAGTACCCACTCTGGAAACACCATATATTTT. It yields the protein CASSYSTHSGNTIYF.

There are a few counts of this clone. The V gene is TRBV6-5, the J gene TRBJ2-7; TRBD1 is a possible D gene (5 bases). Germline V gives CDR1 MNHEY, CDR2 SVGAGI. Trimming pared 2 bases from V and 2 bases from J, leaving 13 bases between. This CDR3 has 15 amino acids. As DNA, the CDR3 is TGTGCCAGCAGTTACGGGGCGACTGGTACCTACGAGCAGTACTTC. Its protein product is CASSYGATGTYEQYF.

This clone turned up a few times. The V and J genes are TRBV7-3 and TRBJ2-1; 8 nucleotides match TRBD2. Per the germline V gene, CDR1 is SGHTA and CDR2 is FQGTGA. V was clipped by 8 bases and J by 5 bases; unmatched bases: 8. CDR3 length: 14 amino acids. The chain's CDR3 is CASARGGDNNEQFF. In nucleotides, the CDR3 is TGTGCCAGCGCCCGGGGGGGGGACAACAATGAGCAGTTCTTC.

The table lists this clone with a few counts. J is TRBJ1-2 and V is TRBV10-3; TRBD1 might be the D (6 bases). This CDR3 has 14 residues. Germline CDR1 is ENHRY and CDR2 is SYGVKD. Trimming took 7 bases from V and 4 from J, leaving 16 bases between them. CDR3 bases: TGTGCCATCACCTCACAGGGTAACGGCTATGGCTACACCTTC. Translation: CAITSQGNGYGYTF.

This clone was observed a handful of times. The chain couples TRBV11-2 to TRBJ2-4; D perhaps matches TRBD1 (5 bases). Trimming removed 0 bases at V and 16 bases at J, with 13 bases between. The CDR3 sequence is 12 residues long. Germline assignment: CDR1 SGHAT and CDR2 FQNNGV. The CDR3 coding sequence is TGTGCCAGCAGCTTAGATAGGGGAACAGAATACTTC. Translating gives CASSLDRGTEYF.

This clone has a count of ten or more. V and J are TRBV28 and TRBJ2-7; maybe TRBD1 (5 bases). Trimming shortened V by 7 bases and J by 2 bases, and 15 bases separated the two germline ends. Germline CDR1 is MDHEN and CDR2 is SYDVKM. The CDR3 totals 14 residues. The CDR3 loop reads CASTPASRAYEQYF. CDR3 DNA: TGTGCCAGCACCCCAGCGAGCAGGGCCTACGAGCAGTACTTC.

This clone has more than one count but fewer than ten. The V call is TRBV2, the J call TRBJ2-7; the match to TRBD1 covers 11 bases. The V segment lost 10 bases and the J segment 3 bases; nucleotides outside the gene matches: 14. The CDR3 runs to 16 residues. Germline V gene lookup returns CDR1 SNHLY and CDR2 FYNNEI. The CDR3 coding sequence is TGTGCCACCCGGTTTTCATCCGGGACAGGGGGCTACGAGCAGTACTTC. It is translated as CATRFSSGTGGYEQYF.

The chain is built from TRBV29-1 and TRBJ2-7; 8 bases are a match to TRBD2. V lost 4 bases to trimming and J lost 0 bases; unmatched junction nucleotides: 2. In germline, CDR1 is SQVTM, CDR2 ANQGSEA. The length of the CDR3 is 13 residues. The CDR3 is CSVGGGSSYEQYF. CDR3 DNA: TGCAGCGTTGGCGGGGGGAGCTCCTACGAGCAGTACTTC.

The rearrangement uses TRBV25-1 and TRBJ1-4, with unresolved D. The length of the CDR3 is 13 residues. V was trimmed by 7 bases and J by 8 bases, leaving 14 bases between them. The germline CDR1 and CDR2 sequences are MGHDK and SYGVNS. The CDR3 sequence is CASTLPGEEKLFF. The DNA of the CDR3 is TGTGCCAGCACGCTCCCTGGAGAGGAAAAACTGTTTTTT.

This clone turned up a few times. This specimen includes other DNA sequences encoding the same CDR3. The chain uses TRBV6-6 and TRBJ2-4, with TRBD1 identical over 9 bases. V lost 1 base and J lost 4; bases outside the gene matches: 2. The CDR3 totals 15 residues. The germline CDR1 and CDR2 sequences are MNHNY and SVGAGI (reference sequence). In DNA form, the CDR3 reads TGTGCCAGCAGTTACTACAGGGGGCCAAAAAACATTCAGTACTTC. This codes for CASSYYRGPKNIQYF.

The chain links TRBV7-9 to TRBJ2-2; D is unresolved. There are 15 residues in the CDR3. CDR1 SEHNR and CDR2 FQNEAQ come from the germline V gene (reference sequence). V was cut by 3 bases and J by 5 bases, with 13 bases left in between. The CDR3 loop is CASSLNTARTGELFF. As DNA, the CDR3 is TGTGCCAGCAGCTTGAACACAGCTCGTACCGGGGAGCTGTTTTTT.

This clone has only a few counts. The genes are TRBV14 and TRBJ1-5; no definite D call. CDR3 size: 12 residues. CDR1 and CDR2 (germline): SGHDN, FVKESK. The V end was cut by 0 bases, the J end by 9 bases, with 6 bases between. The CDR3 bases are TGTGCCAGCAGCCAAGAACATGGGCCCCAGCATTTT. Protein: CASSQEHGPQHF.

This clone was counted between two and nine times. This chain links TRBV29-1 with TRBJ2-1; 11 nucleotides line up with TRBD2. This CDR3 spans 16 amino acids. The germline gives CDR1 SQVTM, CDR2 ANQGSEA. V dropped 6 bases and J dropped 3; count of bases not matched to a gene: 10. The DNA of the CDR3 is TGCAGCGTCGAGATACACACTAGCGGGGGCTACAATGAGCAGTTCTTC. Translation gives CSVEIHTSGGYNEQFF.

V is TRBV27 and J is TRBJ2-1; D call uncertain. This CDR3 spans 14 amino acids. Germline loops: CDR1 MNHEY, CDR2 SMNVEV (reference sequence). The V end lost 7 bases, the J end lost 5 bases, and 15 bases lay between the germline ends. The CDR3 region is CASKKGEIDNEQFF. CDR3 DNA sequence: TGTGCCAGCAAAAAAGGAGAGATTGACAATGAGCAGTTCTTC.

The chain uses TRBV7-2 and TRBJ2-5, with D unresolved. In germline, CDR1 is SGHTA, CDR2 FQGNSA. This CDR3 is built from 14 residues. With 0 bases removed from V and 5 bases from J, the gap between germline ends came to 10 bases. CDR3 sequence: CASSLAAYYETQYF. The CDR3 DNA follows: TGTGCCAGCAGCTTAGCAGCGTACTACGAGACCCAGTACTTC.

CDR3 amino acids: CASSTSGQGNYGYTF. The CDR3 DNA is TGTGCCAGCTCAACCTCGGGACAGGGAAACTATGGCTACACCTTC. J is TRBJ1-2 and V is TRBV18; 9 nucleotides line up with TRBD1. CDR3 length: 15 amino acids. V shed 5 bases, J shed 2 bases, and the junction held 6 bases outside the gene matches. CDR1 and CDR2 (germline): KGHSH, LQKENI.

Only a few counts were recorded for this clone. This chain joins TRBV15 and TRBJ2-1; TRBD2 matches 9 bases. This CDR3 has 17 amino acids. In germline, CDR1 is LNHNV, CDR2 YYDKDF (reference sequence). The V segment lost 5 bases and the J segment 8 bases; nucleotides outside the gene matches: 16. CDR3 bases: TGTGCCACCAGCGCCCTTGGCTCTAGCGGGGAAAGGCATGAGCAGTTCTTC. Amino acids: CATSALGSSGERHEQFF.

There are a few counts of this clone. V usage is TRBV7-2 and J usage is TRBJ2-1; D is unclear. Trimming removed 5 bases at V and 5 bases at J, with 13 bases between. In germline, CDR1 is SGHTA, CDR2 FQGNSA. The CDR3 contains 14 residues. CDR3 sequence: CASSPTNFNNEQFF. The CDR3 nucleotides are TGTGCCAGCAGCCCCACGAACTTTAACAATGAGCAGTTCTTC.

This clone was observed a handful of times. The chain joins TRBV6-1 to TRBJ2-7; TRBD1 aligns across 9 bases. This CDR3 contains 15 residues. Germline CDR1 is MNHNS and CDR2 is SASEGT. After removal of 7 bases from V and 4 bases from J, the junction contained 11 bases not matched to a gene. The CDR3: CASTKGGTGTYEQYF. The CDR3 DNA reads TGTGCCAGCACCAAAGGGGGGACAGGGACATACGAGCAGTACTTC.

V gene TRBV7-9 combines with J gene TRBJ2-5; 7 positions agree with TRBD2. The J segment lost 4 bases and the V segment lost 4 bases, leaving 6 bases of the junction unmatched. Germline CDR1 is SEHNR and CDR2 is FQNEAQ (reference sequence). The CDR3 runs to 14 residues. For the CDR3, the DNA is TGTGCCAGCAGCTCCAGGGCGGGGGTAGAGACCCAGTACTTC. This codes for CASSSRAGVETQYF.

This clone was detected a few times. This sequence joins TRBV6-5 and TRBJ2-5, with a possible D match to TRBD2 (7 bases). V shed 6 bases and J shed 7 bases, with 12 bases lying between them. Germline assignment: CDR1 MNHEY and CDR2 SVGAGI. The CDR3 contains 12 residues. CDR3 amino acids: CASRGGGGTQYF. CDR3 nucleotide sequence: TGTGCCAGCAGAGGGGGAGGGGGGACCCAGTACTTC.